The 17 T cell receptor beta chains reported below all come from one sample, sequenced in a study. Using its own MiXCR run on the 5' RACE reads, TCRdb lists one record per CDR3 protein. This table holds fewer than 75,000 distinct CDR3 sequences, more than 25% found once. Tregs were sorted as CD4+CD25+CD127-/low cells. Input material: tumor-infiltrating Tregs sorted from the breast tumor. The receptors stem from a female donor with breast cancer.

This clonotype showed up just a few times. The V gene is TRBV29-1, the J gene TRBJ2-7; D call uncertain. Germline V gene sequence: CDR1 SQVTM, CDR2 ANQGSEA. The CDR3 covers 12 residues. The germline V and J ends were trimmed by 6 bases and 0 bases, with 9 bases remaining between them. The CDR3 sequence: CSVHSSSYEQYF. The DNA for the CDR3 is TGCAGCGTCCACTCTAGCTCCTACGAGCAGTACTTC.

The chain couples TRBV7-7 to TRBJ2-1; D not certain. Trimming cost V 2 bases and J 7 bases, with 9 bases left between them. CDR1 is SSHAT, CDR2 FNYEAQ, per germline (reference sequence). The CDR3 length is 13 residues. CDR3 sequence: CASSLSGLNEQFF. Here the CDR3 DNA reads TGTGCCAGCAGCTTATCCGGGTTGAATGAGCAGTTCTTC.

The V and J genes are TRBV12-3 or TRBV12-4 and TRBJ2-1, with 9 bases matching TRBD2. There are 15 residues in the CDR3. With V trimmed by 5 bases and J by 7 bases, 9 bases remained unmatched. The CDR3 DNA follows: TGTGCCAGCAGTCTGATAGCGGGAGTTGTGAATGAGCAGTTCTTC. Amino acid sequence: CASSLIAGVVNEQFF.

As regards this clonotype: One base away lies a much larger clone, so this may be a sequencing read error. This is likely a read error, given that the CDR3 carries no conserved phenylalanine or tryptophan at its end. The chain is built from TRBV28 and TRBJ2-2; 8 positions agree with TRBD2. Germline assignment: CDR1 MDHEN and CDR2 SYDVKM. Trimming at V came to 6 bases and at J to 2 bases, leaving 5 bases not matched to a gene. The CDR3 extends over 15 amino acids. CDR3 DNA sequence: TGTGCCAGCAGATTAGCGGGACAAAACACCGGGGAGCTGTTTTCT. Encoded protein: CASRLAGQNTGELFS.

This chain connects TRBV7-8 to TRBJ1-5, with 7 bases fitting TRBD1. With 5 bases clipped from V and 4 bases from J, the junction kept 8 bases outside the gene matches. This CDR3 has 15 amino acids. Germline-derived CDR1 and CDR2 are SGHVS and FQNEAQ. The CDR3 DNA reads as TGTGCCAGCAGCGCCCGGGACAGCCTAAATCAGCCCCAGCATTTT. Protein product: CASSARDSLNQPQHF.

This clonotype showed up many times. This sequence joins TRBV7-2 and TRBJ1-6; TRBD1 matches at 9 bases. Per germline, CDR1 SGHTA and CDR2 FQGNSA. This CDR3 region has 15 residues. Unmatched junction bases numbered 6, after V lost 5 bases and J lost 7 bases. CDR3 amino acids: CASSGRQGVNSPLHF. In DNA form, the CDR3 reads TGTGCCAGCAGCGGAAGACAGGGGGTAAATTCACCCCTCCACTTT.

This clonotype was observed many times. The chain employs TRBV10-3 and TRBJ1-2, with 7 bases fitting TRBD1. Germline loops: CDR1 ENHRY, CDR2 SYGVKD. The CDR3 covers 15 residues. V lost 10 bases and J lost 0; bases outside the gene matches: 11. CDR3 loop: CATNTGAPTNYGYTF. The CDR3 DNA is TGTGCCACAAATACAGGGGCTCCAACTAACTATGGCTACACCTTC.

As for this clonotype: A clone one base away is much larger, so this may be a read error. The chain combines TRBV5-1 with TRBJ2-5; maybe TRBD1 (5 bases). Germline lookup yields CDR1 SGHRS and CDR2 YFSETQ. The CDR3 is 13 residues long. The CDR3 loop is CANSETGLETQYF. CDR3 DNA: TGCGCCAACAGCGAAACAGGATTAGAGACCCAGTACTTC.

This clonotype was seen a handful of times. The gene calls are TRBV11-3 and TRBJ2-2; 7 bases line up with TRBD1. V lost 5 bases to trimming and J lost 6 bases; unmatched junction nucleotides: 0. The V gene's germline CDR1 is SGHNT and CDR2 YENEEA. The CDR3 sequence is 12 residues long. CDR3 nucleotides: TGTGCCAGCAGCGACAGGGCCGGGGAGCTGTTTTTT. Translating gives CASSDRAGELFF.

This clonotype was recorded many times. The gene calls are TRBV7-9 and TRBJ2-1; D is perhaps TRBD2 (6 bases). The CDR3 covers 14 residues. The V and J ends lost 5 bases and 4 bases respectively, with 12 bases between them. From germline, CDR1 is SEHNR and CDR2 FQNEAQ (reference sequence). The CDR3 loop is CASSPTSSYNEQFF. The CDR3 DNA reads TGTGCCAGCAGCCCTACTAGCTCTTACAATGAGCAGTTCTTC. Together with reference TRBV7-9 and TRBJ2-1, the CDR3 gives the full variable domain: DTGVSQNPRHKITKRGQNVTFRCDPISEHNRLYWYRQTLGQGPEFLTYFQNEAQLEKSRLLSDRFSAERPKGSFSTLEIQRTEQGDSAMYLCASSPTSSYNEQFFGPGTRLTVL.

This clonotype was seen a few times. The chain recombines TRBV6-5 with TRBJ2-1; 8 bases are shared with TRBD2. The ends lost 0 bases at V and 4 bases at J; junction bases unmatched: 2. The CDR3 loop spans 15 amino acids. The germline V gene has CDR1 MNHEY and CDR2 SVGAGI. CDR3 in DNA: TGTGCCAGCAGTTACTCCTTAGCGGGATACAATGAGCAGTTCTTC. Amino acid sequence: CASSYSLAGYNEQFF.

The chain combines TRBV12-3 or TRBV12-4 with TRBJ1-1; TRBD1 is a possible D gene (5 bases). The CDR3 spans 14 residues. Trimming removed 2 bases from V and 4 bases from J, with 11 bases in between. This chain's CDR3 is CASSLQGFRTEAFF. Written as DNA, the CDR3 is TGTGCCAGCAGTTTACAGGGCTTTCGCACTGAAGCTTTCTTT.

This CDR3 reads CASSQLQSRGTEAFF. For the CDR3, the DNA is TGTGCCAGCAGCCAACTACAGAGTCGGGGGACTGAAGCTTTCTTT. The chain recombines TRBV14 with TRBJ1-1, with D perhaps TRBD1 (5 bases). The CDR3 totals 15 residues. The V end was cut by 2 bases, the J end by 5 bases, with 15 bases between. Germline V gives CDR1 SGHDN, CDR2 FVKESK.

A word on this clonotype: This may be a read error: a much more frequent sequence differs by one nucleotide. The V gene is TRBV5-1, the J gene TRBJ2-7; the D gene could be TRBD1 or TRBD2 (5 bases each). The CDR3 is 12 amino acids. Trimming cost V 4 bases and J 9 bases, with 14 bases left between them. CDR1 and CDR2 (germline): SGHRS, YFSETQ. The CDR3 is CASSDSEGGQYF. The CDR3 nucleotides read TGCGCCAGCAGCGACAGCGAGGGCGGGCAGTACTTC.

This clonotype was found a few times. The chain employs TRBV20-1 and TRBJ2-1, with 7 positions matching TRBD1. The CDR3 has 14 amino acids. Looked up from germline, CDR1 is DFQATT and CDR2 is SNEGSKA (reference sequence). V dropped 5 bases and J dropped 7; count of bases not matched to a gene: 11. The CDR3 loop is CSAVDRHKKNEQFF. For the CDR3, the DNA is TGCAGTGCTGTGGACAGGCACAAAAAAAATGAGCAGTTCTTC.

On this clonotype itself: A much larger clone lies one base from this, so it may be a read error. The V gene is TRBV5-6, the J gene TRBJ2-3, with 9 bases identical to TRBD2. Per germline, CDR1 SGHDT and CDR2 YYEEEE. This CDR3 comprises 16 residues. V was clipped by 0 bases and J by 4 bases; unmatched bases: 6. The chain's CDR3 is CASSLGTSGYSDTQYF. The CDR3 bases are TGTGCCAGCAGCTTGGGTACTAGCGGGTACTCAGATACGCAGTATTTT.

In this sample, this clonotype turned up a few times. V and J are TRBV12-3 or TRBV12-4 and TRBJ2-5, with D unresolved. V lost 3 bases, J lost 0 bases, and 5 bases lay in between. The CDR3 extends over 13 amino acids. The DNA for the CDR3 is TGTGCCAGCAGTTTTGATTACCAAGAGACCCAGTACTTC. This codes for CASSFDYQETQYF.